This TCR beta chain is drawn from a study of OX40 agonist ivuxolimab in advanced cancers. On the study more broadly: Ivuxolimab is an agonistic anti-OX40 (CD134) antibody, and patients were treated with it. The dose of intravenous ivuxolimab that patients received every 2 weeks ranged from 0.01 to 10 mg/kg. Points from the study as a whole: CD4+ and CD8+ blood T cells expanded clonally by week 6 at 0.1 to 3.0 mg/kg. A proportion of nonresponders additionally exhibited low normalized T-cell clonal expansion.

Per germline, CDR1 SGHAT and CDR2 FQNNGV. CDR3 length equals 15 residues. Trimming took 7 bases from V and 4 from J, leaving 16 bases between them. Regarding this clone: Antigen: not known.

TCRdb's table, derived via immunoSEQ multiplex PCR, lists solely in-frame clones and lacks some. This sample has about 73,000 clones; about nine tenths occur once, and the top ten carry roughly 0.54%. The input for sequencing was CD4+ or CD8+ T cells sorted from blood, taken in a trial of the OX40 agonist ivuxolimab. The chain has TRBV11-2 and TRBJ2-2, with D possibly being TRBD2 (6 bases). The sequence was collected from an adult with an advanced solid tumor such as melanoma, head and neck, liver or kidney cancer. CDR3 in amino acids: CASTPRPGGTGELFF. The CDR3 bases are TGTGCCAGCACCCCACGCCCCGGGGGCACCGGGGAGCTGTTTTTT.